Below are 31 T cell receptor beta chains sequenced from a single sample in a study of shared clonotypes between healthy human individuals. Some clones are missing from TCRdb's copy, which holds only in-frame ones; the method was immunoSEQ multiplex PCR. The sample holds about 980,000 clones; roughly 72% are singletons and the top ten take about 1.5%. The material sequenced was memory CD4+ T cells sorted from blood. As for subset: CD45RA-negative fraction. The receptors come from a man younger than 35 in good health.

The rearrangement uses TRBV30 and TRBJ1-1; D is possibly TRBD1 (5 bases). This CDR3 is built from 15 residues. V dropped 1 base and J dropped 0 bases, with 12 bases sitting between them. CDR1 GTSNPN and CDR2 SVGIG come from the germline V gene (reference sequence). The CDR3 sequence is CAWSATGRLNTEAFF. The CDR3 DNA reads TGTGCCTGGAGTGCGACGGGACGGCTGAACACTGAAGCTTTCTTT.

Regarding this clone: This CDR3 is also generated by other DNA sequences in the sample. The V call is TRBV7-9, the J call TRBJ2-5, with TRBD2 as a possible D gene (6 bases). Germline V gives CDR1 SEHNR, CDR2 FQNEAQ (reference sequence). Trimming stripped 1 base from V and 5 bases from J, with 11 bases between. The CDR3 extends over 14 amino acids. The CDR3 loop is CASSLGTGGETQYF. The CDR3 DNA sequence: TGTGCCAGCAGCTTAGGAACTGGGGGGGAGACCCAGTACTTC.

V gene TRBV29-1 combines with J gene TRBJ2-3; TRBD1 matches 8 bases. V was clipped by 4 bases and J by 1 base; unmatched bases: 10. CDR1 and CDR2 (germline): SQVTM, ANQGSEA. This CDR3 is built from 16 residues. The CDR3 protein is CSVAGGEDRRTDTQYF. CDR3 in DNA: TGCAGCGTTGCAGGGGGCGAGGACAGGCGCACAGATACGCAGTATTTT.

This clone turned up a few times. The CDR3 here is CAISEGAGNQPQHF. DNA of the CDR3: TGTGCCATCAGTGAAGGGGCGGGCAATCAGCCCCAGCATTTT. V and J are TRBV10-3 and TRBJ1-5; the D gene is possibly TRBD1 (5 bases). Trimming removed 3 bases at V and 2 bases at J, with 8 bases between. Germline CDR1 is ENHRY and CDR2 is SYGVKD. This CDR3 spans 14 amino acids.

This sequence joins TRBV6-1 and TRBJ1-2; D unresolved. The germline CDR1 and CDR2 sequences are MNHNS and SASEGT. The CDR3 runs 16 residues. Trimming shortened V by 0 bases and J by 4 bases, and 15 bases separated the two germline ends. The CDR3 DNA reads TGTGCCAGCAGTGAAGCTCACATAGTTTCGGGCTATGGCTACACCTTC. It translates to CASSEAHIVSGYGYTF.

The DNA of the CDR3 is TGTGCCAGCAGTGAAGCGACAGGGGGGCGGAGTATTCAGTACTTC. Protein: CASSEATGGRSIQYF. The rearrangement links TRBV6-1 to TRBJ2-4; 9 bases agree with TRBD1. Germline CDR1 MNHNS, CDR2 SASEGT. With 0 bases clipped from V and 10 bases from J, the junction kept 7 bases outside the gene matches. The CDR3 extends over 15 amino acids.

This CDR3 is CASSPNKNYGYTF. CDR3 coding DNA: TGTGCCAGTAGTCCGAACAAAAACTATGGCTACACCTTC. This chain joins TRBV19 and TRBJ1-2; D remains ambiguous. CDR1 is LNHDA, CDR2 SQIVND, per germline (reference sequence). This CDR3 spans 13 amino acids. With 5 bases removed from V and 2 bases from J, the gap between germline ends came to 9 bases. Using reference TRBV19 and TRBJ1-2 for the parts outside the CDR3, the full variable domain is DGGITQSPKYLFRKEGQNVTLSCEQNLNHDAMYWYRQDPGQGLRLIYYSQIVNDFQKGDIAEGYSVSREKKESFPLTVTSAQKNPTAFYLCASSPNKNYGYTFGSGTRLTVV.

This clone is a singleton in its sample. The chain couples TRBV15 to TRBJ2-6; D unresolved. Germline CDR1 and CDR2: LNHNV and YYDKDF (reference sequence). This CDR3 comprises 18 residues. V gave up 0 bases and J gave up 1 base, with 13 bases separating them. The CDR3 loop is CATSRDFVKWSGANVLTF. CDR3 bases: TGTGCCACCAGCAGAGATTTTGTCAAGTGGTCTGGGGCCAACGTCCTGACTTTC.

The CDR3 DNA reads TGCGCCAGCAGCCGTTTGGGATCGATGAACACTGAAGCTTTCTTT. This translates into CASSRLGSMNTEAFF. The chain employs TRBV4-1 and TRBJ1-1; D remains unclear. V dropped 4 bases and J dropped 0 bases, with 12 bases sitting between them. CDR1 and CDR2 (germline): MGHRA, YSYEKL. CDR3 length: 15 amino acids.

This clone was detected only a few times. The genes are TRBV2 and TRBJ1-5, with a weak D call TRBD1 (5 bases). Between the trimmed V and J ends, which lost 2 bases and 1 base, there was a span of 12 bases. The CDR3 length is 16 residues. Germline CDR1 and CDR2: SNHLY and FYNNEI. The CDR3 is CASSELGGLSNQPQHF. For the CDR3, the DNA is TGTGCCAGCAGTGAACTGGGGGGATTGAGCAATCAGCCCCAGCATTTT.

A single count supports this clone. The chain couples TRBV5-3 to TRBJ1-2, with D unresolved. TRBV5-3 has ORF status, its function being uncertain. This CDR3 region has 14 residues. V lost 4 bases and J lost 2, with 12 bases in between. CDR3 sequence reads: CARSIPRPNYGYTF. For the CDR3, the DNA is TGTGCCAGAAGCATCCCAAGACCCAACTATGGCTACACCTTC.

A word on this clone: Other DNA variants within this sample encode the same CDR3. The V gene is TRBV28, the J gene TRBJ2-7; D gene uncertain. The CDR3 runs to 13 residues. Germline V gene sequence: CDR1 MDHEN, CDR2 SYDVKM. V lost 3 bases and J lost 2, with 8 bases in between. This chain's CDR3 is CASSLQAPYEQYF. Here the CDR3 DNA reads TGTGCCAGCAGTTTGCAGGCCCCCTACGAGCAGTACTTC.

The genes are TRBV11-3 and TRBJ2-2; D not certain. V was clipped by 6 bases and J by 1 base, with 3 bases between them. Per germline, CDR1 SGHNT and CDR2 YENEEA. CDR3 length: 12 amino acids. The CDR3 region has the DNA TGTGCCAGCAGGAAGAACACCGGGGAGCTGTTTTTT. It yields the protein CASRKNTGELFF.

This clone has more than one count but fewer than ten. Other DNA sequences from this sample encode an identical CDR3 as well. The chain links TRBV7-6 to TRBJ2-7; TRBD1 is a possible D gene (5 bases). Germline assignment: CDR1 SGHVS and CDR2 FNYEAQ. The CDR3 is made up of 12 amino acids. Deletions cut 6 bases from V and 1 base from J, with 7 bases between. The CDR3 coding sequence is TGTGCCAGCAGAGGGGATTCCTACGAGCAGTACTTC. Protein: CASRGDSYEQYF.

The J gene is TRBJ2-5, the V gene TRBV10-3, with D maybe TRBD1 (6 bases). Per germline, CDR1 ENHRY and CDR2 SYGVKD. V was clipped by 4 bases and J by 5 bases, with 11 bases between them. The CDR3 runs to 13 residues. CDR3 region: CAISGHQGETQYF. For the CDR3, the DNA is TGTGCCATCAGTGGTCATCAGGGGGAGACCCAGTACTTC.

About this clone: Other DNA sequences from this sample encode an identical CDR3 as well. The gene calls are TRBV7-9 and TRBJ2-3; no firm D call. V was cut by 6 bases and J by 0 bases, with 10 bases left in between. Germline lookup yields CDR1 SEHNR and CDR2 FQNEAQ (reference sequence). This CDR3 has 14 residues. Here the CDR3 reads CASSLGLSTDTQYF. The CDR3 bases are TGTGCCAGCAGTCTTGGGCTGAGCACAGATACGCAGTATTTT.

This clone was observed at least ten times. Additional DNA sequences in this sample encode the identical CDR3. V is TRBV11-1 and J is TRBJ2-5; D uncertain. The germline V gene has CDR1 SGHAT and CDR2 FQDESV (reference sequence). The germline V and J ends were trimmed by 1 base and 1 base, with 4 bases remaining between them. The CDR3 has 13 amino acids. CDR3 DNA sequence: TGTGCCAGCAGCTTAGGATTCCAAGAGACCCAGTACTTC. Its protein is CASSLGFQETQYF.

The chain links TRBV11-2 to TRBJ2-2; D may be TRBD1 (6 bases). There are 16 residues in the CDR3. The V and J ends lost 4 bases and 1 base respectively, with 13 bases between them. Germline loops: CDR1 SGHAT, CDR2 FQNNGV. The CDR3 region has the DNA TGTGCCAGCAGCTCCCAACGGACAGAGAACACCGGGGAGCTGTTTTTT. Protein product: CASSSQRTENTGELFF.

This chain connects TRBV5-1 to TRBJ1-2; D is unresolved. The length of the CDR3 is 14 residues. V lost 4 bases to trimming and J lost 2 bases, with 12 bases between them. CDR1 is SGHRS and CDR2 is YFSETQ in the germline V gene. The chain's CDR3 is CASSGETGNYGYTF. CDR3 in DNA: TGCGCCAGCAGCGGGGAGACGGGGAACTATGGCTACACCTTC.

This clone has a single count. The chain combines TRBV4-1 with TRBJ1-1; D is perhaps TRBD1 (6 bases). The CDR3 length is 15 residues. The germline CDR1 and CDR2 sequences are MGHRA and YSYEKL. V gave up 3 bases and J gave up 6 bases, with 17 bases separating them. The chain's CDR3 is CASSHQSQGRPEAFF. The CDR3 bases are TGCGCCAGCAGCCATCAATCACAGGGCCGCCCTGAAGCTTTCTTT.

The J gene is TRBJ2-7, the V gene TRBV2, with TRBD1 matching over 9 bases. V lost 6 bases to trimming and J lost 6 bases; unmatched junction nucleotides: 12. Germline V gene sequence: CDR1 SNHLY, CDR2 FYNNEI. The CDR3 covers 15 residues. This CDR3 reads CASSDMGQGNFEQYF. The CDR3 DNA is TGTGCCAGCAGCGACATGGGACAGGGAAACTTCGAGCAGTACTTC.

A note on this clone: A single base separates this from a much larger clone, so it may be a read error. The J gene is TRBJ2-2, the V gene TRBV4-1, with D possibly matching TRBD1 (6 bases). The CDR3 covers 14 residues. Trimming took 4 bases from V and 1 from J, leaving 7 bases between them. From germline, CDR1 is MGHRA and CDR2 YSYEKL. The DNA for the CDR3 is TGCGCCAGCAGCCCGACAGGGAACACCGGGGAGCTGTTTTTT. Translated: CASSPTGNTGELFF.

A few counts support this clone. With only one base between it and a far larger clone, this is likely a read error. The sample carries other DNA sequences with the same CDR3. The genes are TRBV6-5 and TRBJ1-1; D unclear. Germline V lookup: CDR1 MNHEY, CDR2 SVGAGI. Trimming cost V 2 bases and J 1 base, with 5 bases left between them. The CDR3 runs 13 residues. In nucleotides, the CDR3 is TGTGCCAGCAGTTACGGGGAGAACACTGAAGCTTTCTTT. This encodes CASSYGENTEAFF.

The chain is built from TRBV10-3 and TRBJ1-6, with 10 bases that match TRBD1. V was clipped by 2 bases and J by 10 bases; unmatched bases: 8. The CDR3 covers 16 residues. Germline CDR1 reads ENHRY; CDR2 reads SYGVKD. The CDR3 spells CAISEISPDRGSPLHF. The CDR3, as DNA: TGTGCCATCAGTGAGATTAGCCCGGACAGGGGGTCACCCCTCCACTTT.

This clone was found once. J is TRBJ1-2 and V is TRBV5-1; 9 bases line up with TRBD1. The V segment lost 5 bases and the J segment 8 bases; nucleotides outside the gene matches: 10. The CDR3 is 14 amino acids. Germline V gene lookup returns CDR1 SGHRS and CDR2 YFSETQ. CDR3 region: CASSTGGVQKGYTF. The CDR3 nucleotides read TGCGCCAGCAGTACAGGGGGCGTACAGAAAGGCTACACCTTC. The full variable domain, completed using reference TRBV5-1 and TRBJ1-2, is KAGVTQTPRYLIKTRGQQVTLSCSPISGHRSVSWYQQTPGQGLQFLFEYFSETQRNKGNFPGRFSGRQFSNSRSEMNVSTLELGDSALYLCASSTGGVQKGYTFGSGTRLTVV.

The V call is TRBV19, the J call TRBJ2-7, with 13 bases that match TRBD2. In germline, CDR1 is LNHDA, CDR2 SQIVND (reference sequence). The CDR3 runs 16 residues. With V trimmed by 3 bases and J by 5 bases, 7 bases remained unmatched. CDR3 DNA sequence: TGTGCCAGTAGTATCTCGGGACTAGCGGGAACCAACGAGCAGTACTTC. Its protein is CASSISGLAGTNEQYF. The variable domain in full, completed from reference TRBV19 and TRBJ2-7, reads DGGITQSPKYLFRKEGQNVTLSCEQNLNHDAMYWYRQDPGQGLRLIYYSQIVNDFQKGDIAEGYSVSREKKESFPLTVTSAQKNPTAFYLCASSISGLAGTNEQYFGPGTRLTVT.

For the CDR3, the DNA is TGTGCCAGCAAGGGGGGACAGGGGAGGGATTCACCCCTCCACTTT. Amino acids: CASKGGQGRDSPLHF. This rearrangement joins TRBV28 to TRBJ1-6; 10 nucleotides line up with TRBD1. Germline V gene lookup returns CDR1 MDHEN and CDR2 SYDVKM. Losses at the gene ends were 7 bases for V and 8 bases for J; bases not matched to a gene: 8. This CDR3 comprises 15 residues.

This chain links TRBV29-1 with TRBJ2-2, with 7 bases matching TRBD1. Trimming at V came to 2 bases and at J to 7 bases, leaving 7 bases not matched to a gene. CDR3 length: 14 residues. Germline loops: CDR1 SQVTM, CDR2 ANQGSEA. DNA for the CDR3: TGCAGCGTTGAACGAGGGGGCCAGGGCGGGGAGCTGTTTTTT. It codes for CSVERGGQGGELFF.

The J gene is TRBJ1-4, the V gene TRBV28; TRBD1 aligns across 9 bases. Trimming took 5 bases from V and 7 from J; bases not matched to a gene: 8. In germline, CDR1 is MDHEN, CDR2 SYDVKM. The CDR3 has 15 amino acids. The DNA of the CDR3 is TGTGCCAGCAGTCCTCCGGGACAGGGCTCTGAAAAACTGTTTTTT. Translating gives CASSPPGQGSEKLFF. Based on the CDR3 plus reference TRBV28 and TRBJ1-4, the full variable domain is DVKVTQSSRYLVKRTGEKVFLECVQDMDHENMFWYRQDPGLGLRLIYFSYDVKMKEKGDIPEGYSVSREKKERFSLILESASTNQTSMYLCASSPPGQGSEKLFFGSGTQLSVL.

V usage is TRBV5-6 and J usage is TRBJ2-7, with 7 nucleotides matching TRBD2. CDR1 SGHDT and CDR2 YYEEEE come from the germline V gene. There are 13 residues in the CDR3. V gave up 3 bases and J gave up 2 bases; unmatched junction bases: 2. The chain's CDR3 is CASSSGLAYEQYF. The CDR3 coding sequence is TGTGCCAGCAGCTCTGGACTAGCCTACGAGCAGTACTTC.

The CDR3 region is CASSIGGDYGYTF. The CDR3 DNA reads TGTGCCAGCAGTATCGGGGGCGACTATGGCTACACCTTC. V and J are TRBV28 and TRBJ1-2; D might be TRBD1 (6 bases). The germline V gene has CDR1 MDHEN and CDR2 SYDVKM. This CDR3 is 13 amino acids long. Trimming removed 5 bases at V and 3 bases at J, with 10 bases between.